These 11 T cell receptor beta chains came from one sample sequenced in a study of blood T cells in healthy people across ages. A J-beta primer mix and a sample-barcoded 5' primer were used in a second PCR of about 7 to 12 cycles. MiXCR, run by TCRdb on the 5' RACE reads, gives a single entry per CDR3 protein. The sample includes about 1.8 million distinct CDR3 sequences, about 50% of them seen just once. Input material: blood. The receptors were sampled from a woman aged 40-49 years in good health.

This clonotype was found a few times. The chain is built from TRBV27 and TRBJ2-4, with D possibly being TRBD1 (6 bases). CDR3 length: 16 amino acids. V shed 1 base and J shed 1 base, with 11 bases lying between them. Germline values: CDR1 MNHEY, CDR2 SMNVEV (reference sequence). CDR3 nucleotides: TGTGCCAGCAGTTTATGGGCAGGGGTTGCCAAAAACATTCAGTACTTC. It is translated as CASSLWAGVAKNIQYF.

This clonotype was seen once. The genes are TRBV5-5 and TRBJ1-4, with D possibly TRBD1 on 6 matching bases. Trimming left V 5 bases short and J 2 bases short, with 13 bases between. This CDR3 region has 15 residues. Per the germline V gene, CDR1 is SGHKS and CDR2 is YYEKEE (reference sequence). CDR3 sequence reads: CASSKTGRTNEKLFF. The CDR3 nucleotides read TGTGCCAGCAGTAAAACAGGGAGGACTAATGAAAAACTGTTTTTT.

This clonotype was found once. The J gene is TRBJ1-6, the V gene TRBV6-5; 10 nucleotides align to TRBD1. Germline trimming cut 4 bases from V and 9 bases from J; bases unmatched to any gene: 3. This CDR3 region has 14 residues. Germline loops: CDR1 MNHEY, CDR2 SVGAGI. For the CDR3, the DNA is TGTGCCAGCAGTTCGGACAGGGGGAGTTCACCCCTCCACTTT. Amino acids: CASSSDRGSSPLHF.

This clonotype was counted ten times or more. The chain uses TRBV4-3 and TRBJ2-7, with 8 bases fitting TRBD2. Per germline, CDR1 LGHNA and CDR2 YSLEER. CDR3 length equals 14 residues. The J segment lost 9 bases and the V segment lost 0 bases, leaving 7 bases of the junction unmatched. CDR3 in DNA: TGCGCCAGCAGCCAAGACAGCGGGGGCACAGGGCAGTACTTC. It encodes CASSQDSGGTGQYF.

This clonotype has only a few counts. V is TRBV3-1 and J is TRBJ2-1, with unresolved D. Trimming took 5 bases from V and 8 from J, leaving 16 bases between them. The germline V gene encodes CDR1 LGHDT and CDR2 YNNKEL (reference sequence). This CDR3 contains 14 residues. The CDR3 region is CASSSLLSIHEQFF. In DNA form, the CDR3 reads TGTGCCAGCAGCTCATTGTTGTCCATACATGAGCAGTTCTTC.

This clonotype was recorded a few times. This chain uses TRBV29-1 with TRBJ2-3; no definite D call. CDR1 is SQVTM and CDR2 is ANQGSEA in the germline V gene. The length of the CDR3 is 13 residues. Trimming pared 4 bases from V and 2 bases from J, leaving 10 bases between. CDR3 coding DNA: TGCAGCGTTGGACTGTTGTCCACAGATACGCAGTATTTT. This codes for CSVGLLSTDTQYF.

The chain links TRBV11-1 to TRBJ1-2; TRBD1 is a possible D gene (5 bases). Trimming removed 5 bases from V and 1 base from J, with 14 bases in between. Germline V gives CDR1 SGHAT, CDR2 FQDESV (reference sequence). The CDR3 covers 15 residues. The CDR3 coding sequence is TGTGCCAGCAGCGCCGCGAGGGGCAGTAACTATGGCTACACCTTC. Its protein product is CASSAARGSNYGYTF. The full variable domain, rest sourced from reference TRBV11-1 and TRBJ1-2, is EAEVAQSPRYKITEKSQAVAFWCDPISGHATLYWYRQILGQGPELLVQFQDESVVDDSQLPKDRFSAERLKGVDSTLKIQPAELGDSAMYLCASSAARGSNYGYTFGSGTRLTVV.

In its sample, this clonotype was seen a few times. This chain links TRBV12-3 or TRBV12-4 with TRBJ2-7; 7 bases line up with TRBD2. The J segment lost 2 bases and the V segment lost 5 bases, leaving 15 bases of the junction unmatched. The CDR3 is made up of 17 amino acids. CDR3 sequence reads: CASSPPLGRGTPYEQYF. The CDR3 nucleotides read TGTGCCAGCAGTCCCCCCTTGGGGCGGGGGACCCCCTACGAGCAGTACTTC.

The J gene is TRBJ1-2, the V gene TRBV28, with a tentative D call TRBD1 (6 bases). The V end lost 10 bases, the J end lost 2 bases, and 17 bases lay between the germline ends. Germline V gene data show CDR1 as MDHEN and CDR2 as SYDVKM. The CDR3 contains 14 residues. The CDR3 region is CATHPGHRNYGYTF. For the CDR3, the DNA is TGTGCCACCCATCCGGGACACCGAAACTATGGCTACACCTTC.

This clonotype was seen more than once but under ten times. The J gene is TRBJ2-3, the V gene TRBV7-2, with unresolved D. The length of the CDR3 is 14 residues. The germline gives CDR1 SGHTA, CDR2 FQGNSA. The V end lost 4 bases, the J end lost 1 base, and 9 bases lay between the germline ends. The CDR3 here is CASSSARGTDTQYF. The CDR3 DNA sequence: TGTGCCAGCAGCTCCGCCCGGGGCACAGATACGCAGTATTTT.

The rearrangement joins TRBV12-3 or TRBV12-4 to TRBJ2-5, with D hard to call. The CDR3 extends over 13 amino acids. V was trimmed by 5 bases and J by 11 bases, leaving 18 bases between them. CDR3 region: CASSPQGLGEQYF. The CDR3 DNA sequence: TGTGCCAGCAGTCCCCAAGGGTTGGGTGAGCAGTACTTC.